The entry below gives a single T cell receptor (beta chain) sequence along with its context. Antigen specificity is unknown. Vbeta (60) and Jbeta (13) primers were used in the PCR. TCRdb keeps only in-frame clones here, not all; method: immunoSEQ multiplex PCR. The sample holds 95,000 to 100,000 clones, roughly three quarters seen once. This entry comes from a study of cytomegalovirus exposure and HLA in healthy donors. Overall study results and limits: From TCR beta sequences, most subjects' HLA-A and HLA-B alleles were reportedly predicted accurately. Some V segments, TRBV6-2 and TRBV6-3 among them, were indistinguishable and were therefore excluded. Sequencing depth across donors, presence/absence analyses assumed, was roughly uniform. A list of more than 150 TCR beta chains associated with cytomegalovirus was given.

With V trimmed by 0 bases and J by 2 bases, 4 bases remained unmatched. Germline lookup yields CDR1 MNHEY and CDR2 SVGAGI. The CDR3 has 16 amino acids. This sequence originates from a female donor in good health and CMV-seronegative. Sample: PBMCs. The gene calls are TRBV6-5 and TRBJ2-3, with 8 bases aligning to TRBD2. The CDR3 region has the DNA TGTGCCAGCAGTTACTCGGGCGGGGGGACCACAGATACGCAGTATTTT. It encodes CASSYSGGGTTDTQYF.